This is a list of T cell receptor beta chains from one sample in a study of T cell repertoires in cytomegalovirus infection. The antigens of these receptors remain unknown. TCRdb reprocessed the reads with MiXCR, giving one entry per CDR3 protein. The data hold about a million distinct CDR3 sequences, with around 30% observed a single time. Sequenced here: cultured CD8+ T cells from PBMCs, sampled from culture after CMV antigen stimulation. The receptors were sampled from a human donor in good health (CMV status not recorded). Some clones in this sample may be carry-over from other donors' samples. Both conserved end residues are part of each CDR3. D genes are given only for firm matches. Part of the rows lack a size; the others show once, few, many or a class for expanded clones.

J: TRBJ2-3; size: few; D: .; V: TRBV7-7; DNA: TGTGCTAGCAGCTTATTCGGCGGGGATACGCAGTATTTT; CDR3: CASSLFGGDTQYF
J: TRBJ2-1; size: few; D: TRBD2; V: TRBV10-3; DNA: TGTGCCATCAGTGCCCCCCCCCAGCGGGGGGGCCCGGGCTCCTACAATGAGCAGTTCTTC; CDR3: CAISAPPQRGGPGSYNEQFF
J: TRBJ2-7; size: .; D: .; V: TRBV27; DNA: TGTGCCAGCAGTTTACTAGTTACTTCACCCCAGGGGTCCTACGAGCAGTACTTC; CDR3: CASSLLVTSPQGSYEQYF
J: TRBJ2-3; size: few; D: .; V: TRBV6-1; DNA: TGTGCCAGCAGTGACCCCCTTACAGATACGCAGTATTTT; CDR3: CASSDPLTDTQYF
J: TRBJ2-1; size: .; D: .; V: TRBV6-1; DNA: TGTGCCAGCAGTGAAGCGTGGGGGGACTCCTCCTTC; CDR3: CASSEAWGDSSF
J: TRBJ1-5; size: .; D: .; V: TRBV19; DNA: TGTGCCAGTACCCCTTTGTCAGGGCGACAGCCCCAGCATTTT; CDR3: CASTPLSGRQPQHF
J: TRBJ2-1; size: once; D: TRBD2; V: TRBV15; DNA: TGTGCCACCAGCAGAGTTGGACTAGCGGGGGCCGATGAGCAGTTCTTC; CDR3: CATSRVGLAGADEQFF
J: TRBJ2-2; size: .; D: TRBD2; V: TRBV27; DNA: TGTGCCAGCAGAACGACTAGCGGGGGGGCCGCCGGGGAGCTGTTTTTT; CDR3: CASRTTSGGAAGELFF
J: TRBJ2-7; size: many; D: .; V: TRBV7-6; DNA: TGTGCCAGCAGCTTAGATCCAGGATCGGCCTACGAGCAGTACTTC; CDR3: CASSLDPGSAYEQYF
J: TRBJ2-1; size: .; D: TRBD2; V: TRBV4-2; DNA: TGTGCCAGCAGCCAAGACCGCCTTGTCTCCGAGCGGGGGAAAGACCTTCGGCGGTACAATGAGCAGTTCTTC; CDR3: CASSQDRLVSERGKDLRRYNEQFF
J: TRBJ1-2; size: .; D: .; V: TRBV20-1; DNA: TGCAGTGCTAGACACCGGGAAATCCATGGCTACACCTTC; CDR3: CSARHREIHGYTF
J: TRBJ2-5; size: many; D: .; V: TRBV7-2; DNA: TGTGCCAGCAGCTTAGGGGAGGTTTTGGGGGCCGGGGGAGAGACCCAGTACTTC; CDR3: CASSLGEVLGAGGETQYF
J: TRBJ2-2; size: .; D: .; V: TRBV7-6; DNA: TGTGCCAGCAGTTCCCCTGGGGGGTCTGGGGAGCTGTTTTTT; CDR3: CASSSPGGSGELFF
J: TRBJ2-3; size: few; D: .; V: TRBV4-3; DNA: TGCGCCAGCAGCCAAGATGAAGGACACTCCGGGATCTCTAGCACAGATACGCAGTATTTT; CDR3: CASSQDEGHSGISSTDTQYF
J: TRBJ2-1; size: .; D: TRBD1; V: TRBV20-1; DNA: TGCAGTGCTAGTCAACCCGGACAGGGCTCCTACAATGAGCAGTTCTTC; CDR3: CSASQPGQGSYNEQFF